The 2 T cell receptor beta chains given below trace back to one sample, sequenced in a study of Ad26.COV2.S vaccination and SARS-CoV-2 variants. The treatment denotes: some 20 received Ad26.COV2.S at low or high dose, single or two shots; 5 received placebo; per-sample allocation not given. It was on day 63 after the first vaccine or placebo injection that samples were taken. Sequencing was performed with immunoSEQ multiplex PCR; in TCRdb, only in-frame clones are kept and a portion is missing. The sample lists about 440,000 clones, about 90% seen once, with around 4.5% in the top ten. The sample here was peripheral blood, taken in a trial of Ad26.COV2.S vaccine versus placebo. These receptor sequences come from a person between 18 and 65 years old who received the Ad26.COV2.S COVID-19 vaccine or a placebo.

The chain employs TRBV6-6 and TRBJ1-4; no firm D call. Between the trimmed V and J ends, which lost 0 bases and 2 bases, there was a span of 10 bases. This CDR3 region has 16 residues. Germline values: CDR1 MNHNY, CDR2 SVGAGI (reference sequence). CDR3 in DNA: TGTGCCAGCAGTTACTCTACCTGGGCCACTAATGAAAAACTGTTTTTT. Translated: CASSYSTWATNEKLFF.

The chain combines TRBV28 with TRBJ1-2, with 12 positions matching TRBD1. Looked up from germline, CDR1 is MDHEN and CDR2 is SYDVKM. The J segment lost 6 bases and the V segment lost 5 bases, leaving 7 bases of the junction unmatched. The CDR3 is made up of 15 amino acids. This CDR3 reads CASSLGTGGADGYTF. CDR3 DNA sequence: TGTGCCAGCAGTCTCGGGACAGGGGGCGCTGATGGCTACACCTTC.